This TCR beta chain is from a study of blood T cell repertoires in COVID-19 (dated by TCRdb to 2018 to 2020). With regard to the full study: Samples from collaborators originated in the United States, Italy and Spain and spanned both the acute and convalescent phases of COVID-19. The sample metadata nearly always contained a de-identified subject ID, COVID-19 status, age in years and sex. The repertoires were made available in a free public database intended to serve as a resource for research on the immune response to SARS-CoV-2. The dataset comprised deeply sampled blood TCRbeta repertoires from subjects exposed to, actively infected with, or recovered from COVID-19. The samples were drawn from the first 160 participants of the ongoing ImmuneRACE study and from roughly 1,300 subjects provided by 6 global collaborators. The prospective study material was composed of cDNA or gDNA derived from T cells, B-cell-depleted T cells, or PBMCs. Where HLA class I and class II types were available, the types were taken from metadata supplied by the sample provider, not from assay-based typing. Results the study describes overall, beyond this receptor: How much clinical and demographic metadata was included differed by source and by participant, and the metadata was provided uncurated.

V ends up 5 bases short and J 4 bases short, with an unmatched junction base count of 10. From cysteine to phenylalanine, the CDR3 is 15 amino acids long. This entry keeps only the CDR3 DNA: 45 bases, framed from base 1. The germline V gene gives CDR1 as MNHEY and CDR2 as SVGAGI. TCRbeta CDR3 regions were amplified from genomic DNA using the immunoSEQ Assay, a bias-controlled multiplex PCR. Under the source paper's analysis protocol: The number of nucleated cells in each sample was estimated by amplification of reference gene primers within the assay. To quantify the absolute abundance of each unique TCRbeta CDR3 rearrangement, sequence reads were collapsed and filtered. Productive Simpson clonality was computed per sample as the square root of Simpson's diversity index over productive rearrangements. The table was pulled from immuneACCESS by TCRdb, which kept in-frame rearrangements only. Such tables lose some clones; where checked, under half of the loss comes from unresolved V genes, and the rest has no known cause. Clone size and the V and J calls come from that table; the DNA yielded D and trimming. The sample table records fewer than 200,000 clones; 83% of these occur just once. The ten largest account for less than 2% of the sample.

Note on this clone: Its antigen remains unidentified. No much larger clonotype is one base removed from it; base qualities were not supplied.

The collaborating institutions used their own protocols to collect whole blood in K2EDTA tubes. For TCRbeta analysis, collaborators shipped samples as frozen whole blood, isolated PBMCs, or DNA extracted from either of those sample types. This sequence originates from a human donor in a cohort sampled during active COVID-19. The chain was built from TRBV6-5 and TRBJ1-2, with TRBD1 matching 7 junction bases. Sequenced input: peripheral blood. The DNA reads TGTGCCAGCAGTCCTTCGACAGGGAGTGGCTATGGCTACACCTTC. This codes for CASSPSTGSGYGYTF.